This T cell receptor beta chain came from a study of blood T cell repertoires in COVID-19. Study-level information: The origin of the acute and convalescent COVID-19 samples was the United States, Italy and Spain. Sources were T cells, B-cell-depleted T cells, or PBMCs; the material itself was cDNA or gDNA.

The germline V gene encodes CDR1 SEHNR and CDR2 FQNEAQ (reference sequence). This CDR3 region has 15 residues. V lost 3 bases, J lost 4 bases, and 15 bases lay in between. Original methodology: Reference gene primers were amplified, and this amplification served to estimate nucleated cell counts. The protocol was immunoSEQ multiplex PCR, while the TCRdb copy is restricted to in-frame clones and leaves out a portion. That table furnishes V, J and clone size, whereas the DNA furnished D and trimming. The sample shows about 130,000 clones, about 83% of them seen only once. V and J are TRBV7-9 and TRBJ1-2, with D perhaps matching TRBD1 (5 bases). This TCR came from a human donor in a cohort sampled during active COVID-19. The sequenced sample was peripheral blood. CDR3 coding DNA: TGTGCCAGCAGCTTCCACGGGGGAGCGTCCTATGGCTACACCTTC. This sequence encodes CASSFHGGASYGYTF.